These T cell receptor beta chains were read from a single sample in a study of T cells in Graves' hyperthyroidism and ophthalmopathy. TCRdb re-derived calls from the multiplex PCR reads in MiXCR, one entry per CDR3 protein. The sample yields roughly 700,000 distinct CDR3 sequences, approximately 15% seen once. Sequencing was performed on blood. Receptors were obtained from a woman aged 18-29 years with Graves' hyperthyroidism. Each CDR3 is given with its conserved first and last residue. D genes are given only for firm matches. The listing skips clone size in some rows; elsewhere it reads once, few, many or a size class.

TRBD1	TRBV6-1	many	TRBJ2-7	CASRIGQGGRSEQYF	TGTGCCAGCAGAATAGGACAGGGCGGTCGAAGCGAGCAGTACTTC
NA	TRBV7-9	many	TRBJ1-1	CASSLAYTEAFF	TGTGCCAGCAGCTTGGCTTACACTGAAGCTTTCTTT
NA	TRBV10-3	once	TRBJ1-4	CAINQGTTNEKLFF	TGTGCCATCAACCAAGGGACCACTAATGAAAAACTGTTTTTT
NA	TRBV27	NA	TRBJ1-2	CASSLVGGDYGYTF	TGTGCCAGCAGTTTGGTTGGGGGGGACTATGGCTACACCTTC
NA	TRBV18	many	TRBJ1-2	CASSPWDGYGYTF	TGTGCCAGCTCACCTTGGGACGGCTATGGCTACACCTTC
TRBD2	TRBV5-8	NA	TRBJ2-5	CASSLGLAGGTAQYF	TGTGCCAGCAGCTTGGGGCTAGCGGGAGGAACGGCCCAGTACTTC
NA	TRBV27	many	TRBJ2-5	CATPQGRGETQYF	TGTGCCACCCCCCAAGGGCGCGGGGAGACCCAGTACTTC
NA	TRBV7-9	NA	TRBJ2-7	CASSLEGSLLEQYF	TGTGCCAGCAGCTTGGAAGGGTCCCTACTCGAGCAGTACTTC
TRBD2	TRBV28	many	TRBJ2-3	CASSFRGLAGGPDTQYF	TGTGCCAGCAGTTTTCGAGGACTAGCGGGAGGGCCGGATACGCAGTATTTT
NA	TRBV7-8	many	TRBJ2-3	CASSLGTGRDTQYF	TGTGCCAGCAGCCTCGGAACAGGGAGAGATACGCAGTATTTT
NA	TRBV13	many	TRBJ2-5	CASSQLAETQYF	TGTGCCAGCAGCCAGCTAGCGGAGACCCAGTACTTC
TRBD2	TRBV10-3	few	TRBJ2-3	CATLAGGTDTQYF	TGTGCCACACTAGCGGGAGGCACAGATACGCAGTATTTT
TRBD2	TRBV4-1	NA	TRBJ2-1	CASSQPLAVLSYNEQFF	TGCGCCAGCAGCCAGCCACTAGCGGTCCTCTCCTACAATGAGCAGTTCTTC
NA	TRBV7-9	many	TRBJ1-1	CASSAVQIEAFF	TGTGCCAGCAGCGCAGTCCAGATTGAAGCTTTCTTT
NA	TRBV7-9	many	TRBJ2-1	CATTMGDTNEQFF	TGTGCCACGACCATGGGGGACACCAATGAGCAGTTCTTC
NA	TRBV18	few	TRBJ2-1	CASSPSTGLSSYNEQFF	TGTGCCAGCTCACCCTCGACCGGACTAAGCTCCTACAATGAGCAGTTCTTC
NA	TRBV4-1	NA	TRBJ1-2	CASSPRPWNGYTF	TGCGCCAGCAGCCCCCGCCCTTGGAATGGCTACACCTTC
TRBD2	TRBV20-1	NA	TRBJ2-1	CSAAPGTSGSNEQFF	TGCAGTGCTGCCCCTGGGACTAGCGGGAGCAATGAGCAGTTCTTC
NA	TRBV6-2/TRBV6-3	NA	TRBJ1-1	CASILEAVGNTEAFF	TGTGCCAGCATCCTAGAGGCGGTCGGGAACACTGAAGCTTTCTTT
NA	TRBV6-2/TRBV6-3	many	TRBJ1-4	CASRKGQTSTSGKLFF	TGTGCCAGCAGAAAAGGACAGACAAGCACTTCAGGAAAACTGTTTTTT
TRBD2	TRBV7-2	many	TRBJ2-1	CASSWATSETYNEQFF	TGTGCCAGCAGCTGGGCGACTAGCGAGACCTACAATGAGCAGTTCTTC
NA	TRBV7-2	many	TRBJ2-3	CASSLDGRVDTQYF	TGTGCCAGCAGCTTAGATGGGCGAGTAGATACGCAGTATTTT
TRBD2	TRBV11-2	many	TRBJ2-5	CASSSLAGKGETQYF	TGTGCCAGCAGCTCGCTAGCGGGAAAAGGAGAGACCCAGTACTTC
TRBD2	TRBV20-1	many	TRBJ2-7	CSARRQGLHEQYF	TGCAGTGCTAGAAGGCAGGGACTACACGAGCAGTACTTC
TRBD1	TRBV6-5	many	TRBJ2-2	CASSYRPGGGNTGELFF	TGTGCCAGCAGTTACCGCCCAGGGGGCGGAAACACCGGGGAGCTGTTTTTT
NA	TRBV7-3	NA	TRBJ2-3	CASSLPGGRGTDTQYF	TGTGCCAGCAGCCTTCCGGGGGGCCGGGGCACAGATACGCAGTATTTT
TRBD1	TRBV6-1	few	TRBJ2-1	CASRPGQKPNEQFF	TGTGCCAGCAGGCCGGGACAGAAACCCAATGAGCAGTTCTTC
NA	TRBV24-1	many	TRBJ2-3	CATSDLASGWPPDTQYF	TGTGCCACCAGTGATTTGGCCAGCGGGTGGCCCCCAGATACGCAGTATTTT
NA	TRBV30	many	TRBJ2-1	CAWIDTGGLSSYNEQFF	TGTGCCTGGATAGACACTGGGGGGCTCAGCTCCTACAATGAGCAGTTCTTC
TRBD1	TRBV6-1	few	TRBJ2-3	CASSHGTVADTQYF	TGTGCCAGCAGTCATGGGACAGTTGCAGATACGCAGTATTTT
NA	TRBV5-6	NA	TRBJ2-2	CASSSSDWVNTGELFF	TGTGCCAGCAGCTCCTCGGACTGGGTGAACACCGGGGAGCTGTTTTTT
NA	TRBV6-1	few	TRBJ2-3	CASSKRDATDTQYF	TGTGCCAGCAGTAAACGGGACGCGACAGATACGCAGTATTTT
TRBD2	TRBV20-1	NA	TRBJ2-1	CSAMGAGGNYNEQFF	TGCAGTGCTATGGGAGCGGGAGGGAATTACAATGAGCAGTTCTTC
NA	TRBV27	few	TRBJ2-1	CASSLSVRNEQFF	TGTGCCAGCAGTTTATCGGTTCGGAATGAGCAGTTCTTC
NA	TRBV6-2/TRBV6-3	NA	TRBJ2-3	CASSYLLPSTDTQYF	TGTGCCAGCAGTTATCTCTTACCTAGCACAGATACGCAGTATTTT
NA	TRBV24-1	few	TRBJ1-1	CATSDSGDKAFF	TGTGCCACCAGTGATTCAGGGGACAAAGCTTTCTTT
NA	TRBV4-1	few	TRBJ1-5	CASSHSGAYSNQPQHF	TGCGCCAGCAGCCATTCGGGGGCCTATAGCAATCAGCCCCAGCATTTT
NA	TRBV12-3/TRBV12-4	many	TRBJ1-5	CASSFGTAAWQPQHF	TGTGCCAGCAGTTTTGGGACGGCTGCATGGCAGCCCCAGCATTTT
NA	TRBV4-1	once	TRBJ1-1	CVSSLRQPGTEAFF	TGCGTCAGCAGCCTGAGACAGCCGGGCACTGAAGCTTTCTTT
NA	TRBV15	NA	TRBJ2-7	CATSRATGPAYEQYF	TGTGCCACCAGCAGAGCAACAGGCCCTGCCTACGAGCAGTACTTC